The T cell receptor beta chain under discussion was sequenced for a study of blood T cell repertoires in COVID-19. Study-level information: COVID-19 samples collected from the United States, Italy and Spain covered acute and convalescent phases. The analysed material was cDNA or gDNA that came from T cells, B-cell-depleted T cells, or PBMCs.

Per the authors' pipeline: Amplifying reference gene primers gave estimates of nucleated cell counts. Using immunoSEQ multiplex PCR, the repertoire was profiled, and TCRdb retains in-frame clones only, with some absent. Clonal size and the V and J genes are those of that table, whereas D and trimming came from the DNA. The sample lists some 240,000 clones, approximately 80% occurring once. Germline CDR1 MDHEN, CDR2 SYDVKM. With 6 bases clipped from V and 0 bases from J, the junction kept 6 bases outside the gene matches. The length of the CDR3 is 15 residues. The sequence was collected from a man aged 45-65 years with active or convalescent COVID-19. The V gene is TRBV28, the J gene TRBJ1-2; 8 nucleotides align to TRBD1. Sequencing used peripheral blood. The CDR3 protein is CASRSTGGPNYGYTF. The CDR3 DNA follows: TGTGCCAGCAGAAGCACAGGGGGTCCTAACTATGGCTACACCTTC.